This TCR beta chain was retrieved from a study of OX40 agonist ivuxolimab in advanced cancers. Across the study: Partial responses were achieved by three patients, of whom one had hepatocellular carcinoma and two had cutaneous melanoma.

Findings and caveats of the study: Among T cells, CD8+ cells averaged more expanded clones than CD4+ cells.

Profiling relied on immunoSEQ multiplex PCR, and the TCRdb table lists in-frame clones only, not all of them. The sample yields 80,000 to 100,000 clones, approximately 93% seen once. The CDR3 loop spans 15 amino acids. The V and J ends lost 0 bases and 4 bases respectively, with 13 bases between them. Germline CDR1 reads MNHNY; CDR2 reads SVGAGI (reference sequence). To note about this clone: No antigen is known for it.

The receptor was isolated from an adult with an advanced solid tumor such as melanoma, head and neck, liver or kidney cancer. V is TRBV6-6 and J is TRBJ2-7, with D maybe TRBD1 (5 bases). This specimen was CD4+ or CD8+ T cells sorted from blood, taken in a trial of the OX40 agonist ivuxolimab. CDR3 DNA sequence: TGTGCCAGCAGTTACTCGATTCAGGGTGGGTACGAGCAGTACTTC. Residues: CASSYSIQGGYEQYF.